This T cell receptor beta chain is from a study of human T cells and chemical hapten exposure. V was shortened by 5 bases and J by 2 bases, with 10 bases between the two germline ends. The CDR3 runs 12 residues. Germline V gene sequence: CDR1 DFQATT, CDR2 SNEGSKA (reference sequence). Time point given: patch test 2, 6 weeks after DPC sensitization. Treatment in this sample: therapeutic diphenylcyclopropenone sensitization with weekly scalp DPC. The donor pool consisted of alopecia patients aged 18 to 70 years, considered suitable for DPC. Library construction involved attaching unique molecular identifiers to individual cDNA molecules, which allowed quantitative, reproducible TCR counting. MiXCR, applied by TCRdb to the RACE reads, yields one record per CDR3 protein. In the table there are 75,000 to 95,000 distinct CDR3 sequences, roughly 9.6% of which are singletons.

V gene TRBV20-1 combines with J gene TRBJ2-7; a possible D gene is TRBD1 (5 bases). This receptor was identified in a man aged 35-49 years with alopecia areata. Some clones in this sample may be carry-over from other donors' samples. The sequences come from whole blood, collected in connection with sensitization to the hapten diphenylcyclopropenone (DPC). CDR3 DNA: TGCAGTGCTGCACAGGCTACCTACGAGCAGTACTTC. It encodes CSAAQATYEQYF.